This T cell receptor beta chain is drawn from a study of T cells in localized non-small cell lung cancer. Assay used: immunoSEQ multiplex PCR; TCRdb lists only in-frame clones, some missing. The top ten hold about 14% of the sample, which has tens of thousands of clones, roughly four fifths seen once. Study-wide results and caveats: Within adjacent lung there appeared a median around 55 of the top 100 tumor clones. Longer overall survival accompanied higher blood T cell density.

Per germline, CDR1 SGHTA and CDR2 FQGNSA. Trimming removed 1 base from V and 5 bases from J; junction bases left unmatched: 4. The CDR3 has 15 residues. This clone is termed medium-sized (0.01 to 0.1%). The antigen remains unidentified. The receptor was derived from a female donor over 55 with stage I lung adenocarcinoma. The source material was peripheral blood, sampled before any cancer treatment. The rearrangement joins TRBV7-2 to TRBJ2-5; 10 bases align to TRBD2. CDR3 region: CASSLVGSGGETQYF. The CDR3 DNA is TGTGCCAGCAGCTTAGTGGGTAGCGGGGGGGAGACCCAGTACTTC.